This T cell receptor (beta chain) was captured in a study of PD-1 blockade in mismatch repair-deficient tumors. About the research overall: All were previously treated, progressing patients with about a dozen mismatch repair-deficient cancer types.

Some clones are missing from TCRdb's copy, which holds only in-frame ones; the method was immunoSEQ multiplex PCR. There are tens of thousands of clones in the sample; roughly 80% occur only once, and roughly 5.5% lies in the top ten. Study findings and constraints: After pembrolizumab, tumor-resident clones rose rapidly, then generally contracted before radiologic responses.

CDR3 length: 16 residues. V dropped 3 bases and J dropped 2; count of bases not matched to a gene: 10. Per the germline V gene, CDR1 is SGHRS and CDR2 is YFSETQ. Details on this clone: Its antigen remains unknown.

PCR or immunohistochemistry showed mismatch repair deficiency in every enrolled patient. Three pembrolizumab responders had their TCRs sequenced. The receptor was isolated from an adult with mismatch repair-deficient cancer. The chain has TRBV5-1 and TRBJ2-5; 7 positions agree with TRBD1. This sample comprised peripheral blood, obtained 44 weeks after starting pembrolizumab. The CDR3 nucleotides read TGCGCCAGCAGCTCGCTGCCGACAGGGAGACAAGAGACCCAGTACTTC. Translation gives CASSSLPTGRQETQYF.